This TCR beta chain was recovered during a study of siplizumab effects on memory and regulatory T cells. The CDR3 runs 13 residues. Trimming pared 6 bases from V and 1 base from J, leaving 9 bases between. The V gene's germline CDR1 is SGHTA and CDR2 FQGNSA. Worth noting for this clone: Its antigen is not identified.

In each sample, 85,000 to 100,000 TCR templates were assayed. Repertoires were generated with immunoSEQ multiplex PCR, while TCRdb's copy carries only in-frame clones and drops some. The table includes 99,000 or so clones, over 90% detected once. Findings and caveats of the study: Treg-derived clones made up an average of around 75% of mappable alloreactive CD4+ clones with siplizumab and roughly 25% in controls. No assignable naive or memory phenotype existed for roughly 80-97% of proliferating CD4+ or CD8+ clones. Proliferating Tregs in siplizumab cultures were never verified as suppressive.

The sequencing sample was made of Tregs sorted from blood. The chain joins TRBV7-2 to TRBJ1-1; D not certain. This receptor was obtained from a human donor in good health. Here the CDR3 reads CASSKNSNTEAFF. Here the CDR3 DNA reads TGTGCCAGCAGTAAGAACTCGAACACTGAAGCTTTCTTT.